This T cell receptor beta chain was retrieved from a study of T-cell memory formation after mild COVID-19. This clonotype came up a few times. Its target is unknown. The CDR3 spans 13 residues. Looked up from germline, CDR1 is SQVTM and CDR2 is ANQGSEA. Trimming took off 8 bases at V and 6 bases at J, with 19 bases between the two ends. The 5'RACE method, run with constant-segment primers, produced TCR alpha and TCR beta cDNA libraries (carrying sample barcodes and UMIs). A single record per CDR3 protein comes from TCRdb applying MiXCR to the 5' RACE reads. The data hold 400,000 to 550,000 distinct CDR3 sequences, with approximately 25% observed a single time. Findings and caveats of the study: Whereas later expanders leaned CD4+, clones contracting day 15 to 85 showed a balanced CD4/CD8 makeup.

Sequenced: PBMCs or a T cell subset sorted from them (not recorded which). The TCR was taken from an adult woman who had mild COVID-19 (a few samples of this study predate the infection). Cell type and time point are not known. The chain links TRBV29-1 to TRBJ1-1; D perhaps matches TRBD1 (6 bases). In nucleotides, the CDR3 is TGCAGCTCCTCGAAGGGGGGAGGGGCTGAAGCTTTCTTT. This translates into CSSSKGGGAEAFF.